The 16 T cell receptor beta chains below come from one sample, sequenced in a study of PD-1 blockade in mismatch repair-deficient tumors. TCRdb's table, derived via immunoSEQ multiplex PCR, lists solely in-frame clones and lacks some. The sample yields 38,000 or so clones, 70% to 90% seen once. Specimen: peripheral blood, collected 76 weeks after starting pembrolizumab. All receptors derive from an adult with mismatch repair-deficient cancer.

The genes are TRBV10-2 and TRBJ2-1, with D maybe TRBD2 (5 bases). The CDR3 spans 15 residues. In germline, CDR1 is WSHSY, CDR2 SAAADI. Trimming stripped 5 bases from V and 0 bases from J, with 11 bases between. The CDR3 DNA is TGCGCCAGCAGTCTGAGCGGCCCCTCCTACAATGAGCAGTTCTTC. The encoded protein is CASSLSGPSYNEQFF.

The chain links TRBV5-5 to TRBJ2-3, with D possibly TRBD1 on 5 matching bases. Germline-derived CDR1 and CDR2 are SGHKS and YYEKEE (reference sequence). Trimming removed 0 bases from V and 4 bases from J, with 15 bases in between. The CDR3 spans 16 residues. CDR3 residues: CASSLGVVAGSDTQYF. DNA for the CDR3: TGTGCCAGCAGCTTGGGCGTGGTTGCAGGGTCAGATACGCAGTATTTT. The variable domain in full, completed from reference TRBV5-5 and TRBJ2-3, reads DAGVTQSPTHLIKTRGQQVTLRCSPISGHKSVSWYQQVLGQGPQFIFQYYEKEERGRGNFPDRFSARQFPNYSSELNVNALLLGDSALYLCASSLGVVAGSDTQYFGPGTRLTVL.

By proportion, this clone is medium-sized. V is TRBV29-1 and J is TRBJ1-2; D unresolved. V was clipped by 8 bases and J by 4 bases, with 14 bases between them. The germline CDR1 and CDR2 sequences are SQVTM and ANQGSEA. The CDR3 extends over 12 amino acids. CDR3 protein: CSTNRDSYGYTF. The CDR3 DNA reads TGCAGCACAAACAGAGATTCCTATGGCTACACCTTC.

J is TRBJ2-1 and V is TRBV11-1; D might be TRBD1 (5 bases). Trimming removed 4 bases at V and 3 bases at J, with 7 bases between. This CDR3 has 13 amino acids. CDR1 is SGHAT and CDR2 is FQDESV in the germline V gene (reference sequence). The DNA for the CDR3 is TGTGCCAGCAGCTCAGGGCACTACAATGAGCAGTTCTTC. This sequence encodes CASSSGHYNEQFF.

This CDR3 reads CARSVTWTSTDTQYF. CDR3 sequence (DNA): TGTGCCAGAAGCGTTACCTGGACTAGCACAGATACGCAGTATTTT. The rearrangement uses TRBV5-3 and TRBJ2-3; TRBD2 is a possible D gene (5 bases). TRBV5-3 is designated an ORF whose function remains uncertain. V lost 4 bases and J lost 0, with 12 bases in between. The CDR3 consists of 15 residues.

This chain connects TRBV5-4 to TRBJ2-7; a weak D match, TRBD1 (6 bases). The germline gives CDR1 SGHNT, CDR2 YYREEE (reference sequence). The CDR3 has 13 amino acids. V was pared by 5 bases and J by 2 bases, with 11 bases between. CDR3 in DNA: TGTGCCAGCAGTCTAGGGGGAACCTACGAGCAGTACTTC. Protein sequence: CASSLGGTYEQYF.

Concerning this clone itself: One end of the junction does not line up with germline, which may come from a read error. The chain is built from TRBV28 and TRBJ1-4; 8 bases agree with TRBD1. The CDR3 totals 14 residues. From germline, CDR1 is MDHEN and CDR2 SYDVKM. The CDR3 DNA is TGTGTCAGCAGTCGGACAGGGCTTAATGAAAAACTGTTTTTT. It yields the protein CVSSRTGLNEKLFF.

The V and J genes are TRBV28 and TRBJ2-7; 8 bases line up with TRBD1. J lost 5 bases, V lost 5 bases, and 8 bases had no gene match. Germline V gene data show CDR1 as MDHEN and CDR2 as SYDVKM. This CDR3 has 14 residues. The CDR3 nucleotides are TGTGCCAGCAGTGGGGCAGGGGGCTATAACGAGCAGTACTTC. Protein sequence: CASSGAGGYNEQYF.

This chain uses TRBV7-6 with TRBJ2-5, with D hard to call. Deletions cut 1 base from V and 1 base from J, with 4 bases between. The CDR3 is 13 amino acids. The germline V gene has CDR1 SGHVS and CDR2 FNYEAQ. The CDR3 here is CASSLGLQETQYF. Here the CDR3 DNA reads TGTGCCAGCAGCTTAGGACTCCAAGAGACCCAGTACTTC.

The chain uses TRBV7-2 and TRBJ1-1; D not resolved. Germline loops: CDR1 SGHTA, CDR2 FQGNSA. This CDR3 is built from 13 residues. Deletions cut 2 bases from V and 1 base from J, with 5 bases between. CDR3 DNA: TGTGCCAGCAGCTTAACAGAGAACACTGAAGCTTTCTTT. Its protein product is CASSLTENTEAFF.

The chain links TRBV4-3 to TRBJ2-1, with D possibly TRBD2 on 5 matching bases. Trimming cost V 0 bases and J 1 base, with 13 bases left between them. Per germline, CDR1 LGHNA and CDR2 YSLEER. This CDR3 spans 17 amino acids. In nucleotides, the CDR3 is TGCGCCAGCAGCCAAGATCCCCCCAGCGGTTCCTACAATGAGCAGTTCTTC. It specifies CASSQDPPSGSYNEQFF.

The rearrangement joins TRBV4-1 to TRBJ2-7, with 7 bases matching TRBD1. The V and J ends lost 4 bases and 3 bases, in that order; junction bases with no gene match: 3. Germline values: CDR1 MGHRA, CDR2 YSYEKL. This CDR3 region has 13 residues. The CDR3 loop is CASSRRQGYEQYF. CDR3 sequence (DNA): TGCGCCAGCAGCCGCCGACAGGGCTACGAGCAGTACTTC.

The chain has TRBV7-9 and TRBJ2-7; 8 nucleotides agree with TRBD1. V dropped 5 bases and J dropped 6; count of bases not matched to a gene: 3. Germline V gives CDR1 SEHNR, CDR2 FQNEAQ (reference sequence). The CDR3 spans 12 residues. CDR3 bases: TGTGCCAGCAGCCCTGACAGGGGCGAGCAGTACTTC. This sequence encodes CASSPDRGEQYF.

The chain employs TRBV30 and TRBJ1-4; no clear D. Germline CDR1 and CDR2: GTSNPN and SVGIG (reference sequence). The CDR3 is 15 amino acids. V was cut by 3 bases and J by 0 bases, with 11 bases left in between. The CDR3 sequence: CAWRLAIATNEKLFF. CDR3 bases: TGTGCCTGGAGACTCGCTATTGCAACTAATGAAAAACTGTTTTTT.

V usage is TRBV9 and J usage is TRBJ2-7; TRBD2 matches at 8 bases. CDR3 length: 13 amino acids. Germline-derived CDR1 and CDR2 are SGDLS and YYNGEE. V lost 4 bases to trimming and J lost 4 bases; unmatched junction nucleotides: 4. The CDR3 nucleotides are TGTGCCAGCAGCTCCACTAGCGGTTACGAGCAGTACTTC. Amino acids: CASSSTSGYEQYF.

The chain joins TRBV5-1 to TRBJ1-1; 10 bases match TRBD1. Germline CDR1 SGHRS, CDR2 YFSETQ. J lost 0 bases, V lost 3 bases, and 2 bases had no gene match. The CDR3 extends over 15 amino acids. The CDR3 DNA reads TGCGCCAGCAGCTGGGGACAGGGGATGAACACTGAAGCTTTCTTT. Translation gives CASSWGQGMNTEAFF. The full variable domain, its missing parts supplied by reference TRBV5-1 and TRBJ1-1, is KAGVTQTPRYLIKTRGQQVTLSCSPISGHRSVSWYQQTPGQGLQFLFEYFSETQRNKGNFPGRFSGRQFSNSRSEMNVSTLELGDSALYLCASSWGQGMNTEAFFGQGTRLTVV.